This TCR beta chain came from a study of blood T cell dynamics during melanoma immunotherapy. V was clipped by 2 bases and J by 8 bases, with 10 bases between them. In germline, CDR1 is GTSNPN, CDR2 SVGIG (reference sequence). The CDR3 consists of 13 residues. TCRdb's table, derived via immunoSEQ multiplex PCR, lists solely in-frame clones and lacks some. The sample yields roughly 10,000 clones, roughly 89% seen once. Indicated time point: week 3, after first cycle of checkpoint inhibitor. The TCR comes from a human donor with melanoma. Sequenced material: blood, taken from a patient treated with checkpoint blockade. This rearrangement joins TRBV30 to TRBJ1-6; no reliable D call. DNA for the CDR3: TGTGCCTGGAGTTGGGGTACGGATTCACCCCTCCACTTT. Translated: CAWSWGTDSPLHF.